The T cell receptor beta chain under discussion was sequenced for a study of shared clonotypes between healthy human individuals. Findings and caveats of the study: Sampling was confined to blood; repertoires within tissues likely differ. Sequencing depth was a factor that was expected to affect clonotype sharing among donors.

CDR1 and CDR2 (germline): MDHEN, SYDVKM. The CDR3 spans 15 residues. V lost 5 bases and J lost 8, with 16 bases in between. About this clone: Its antigen is currently unknown.

The data were produced by immunoSEQ multiplex PCR, yet TCRdb's version contains in-frame clones alone and is incomplete. The repertoire consists of approximately 2,200,000 clones, with approximately 94% occurring once and the leading ten covering more than 1.5%. As defined, naive CD8 cells were CD45RO-negative and positively selected for CCR7, with terminally differentiated effector memory CD45RA+ cells excluded. Sequenced input: naive CD8+ T cells from PBMCs. V gene TRBV28 combines with J gene TRBJ1-6; the D gene is possibly TRBD1 (5 bases). This TCR was recovered from a man aged 18 to 30 in good health. Some clones in this sample may be carry-over from other donors' samples. The CDR3 DNA reads as TGTGCCAGCAGTCCATCCGGGACGGGTCATTCACCCCTCCACTTT. Protein product: CASSPSGTGHSPLHF.